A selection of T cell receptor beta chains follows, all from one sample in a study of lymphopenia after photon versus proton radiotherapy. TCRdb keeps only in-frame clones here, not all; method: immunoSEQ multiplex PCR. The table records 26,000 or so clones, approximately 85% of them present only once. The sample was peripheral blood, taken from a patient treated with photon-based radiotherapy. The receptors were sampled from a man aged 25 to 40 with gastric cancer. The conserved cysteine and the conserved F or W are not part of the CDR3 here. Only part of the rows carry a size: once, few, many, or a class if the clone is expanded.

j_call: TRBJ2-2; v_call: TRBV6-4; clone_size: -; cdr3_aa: ASRQGDGELF
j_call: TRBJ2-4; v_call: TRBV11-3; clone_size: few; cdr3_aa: ASSLGGPLAGDAKNIQY
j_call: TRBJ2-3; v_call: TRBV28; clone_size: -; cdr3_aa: ASSPGLAGGPTDTQY
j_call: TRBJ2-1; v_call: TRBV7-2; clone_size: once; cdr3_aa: ASSLASGSGEQF
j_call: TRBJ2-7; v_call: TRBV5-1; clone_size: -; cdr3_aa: ASSSLLGDSYEQY
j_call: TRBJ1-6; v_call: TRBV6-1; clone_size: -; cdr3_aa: ASSEGYFWGTVNNSPLH
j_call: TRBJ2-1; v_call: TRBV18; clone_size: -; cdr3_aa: ASSPPGGAPPEQF
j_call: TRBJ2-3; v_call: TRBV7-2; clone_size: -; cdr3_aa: ASSLSIGGAEDTQY
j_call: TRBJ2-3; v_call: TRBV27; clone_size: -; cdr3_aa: ASSLYPGTSTDTQY
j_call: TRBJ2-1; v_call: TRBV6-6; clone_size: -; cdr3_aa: ASRMTSGGRHEQF
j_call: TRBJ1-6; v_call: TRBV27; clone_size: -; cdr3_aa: ASSLYRSNSPLH
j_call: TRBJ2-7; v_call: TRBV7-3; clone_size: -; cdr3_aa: ASSPRGGQETYEQY
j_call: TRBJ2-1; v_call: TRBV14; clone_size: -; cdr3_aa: ASSQENTAPEQF
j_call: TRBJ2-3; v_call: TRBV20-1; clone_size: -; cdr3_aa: SARTADTQY